This TCR beta chain was recovered during a study of cytomegalovirus exposure and HLA in healthy donors (dated 2017 in TCRdb). At the level of the whole study: According to an earlier analysis of 587 of the donors, about 179 million T cells yielded 90 million to 130 million unique TCR beta sequences and approximately 300 Gb of sequence data. To predict cytomegalovirus infection status, the study brought together high-throughput TCR immunosequencing, statistical association of individual TCRs with disease status, and machine learning. A later analysis re-examined previously published TCR beta repertoires from more than 600 donors and added high-resolution HLA genotyping to investigate patterns of TCR occurrence. Because of strong linkage in the cohort, five DR-DQ haplotypes were treated as single units for association and clustering. Of the 300 to 400 genotyped donors, approximately 82% fell in the genetic ancestry cluster associated with self-reported Caucasian donors. Every discovery cohort repertoire had been produced on one sequencing platform. Donor age, sex, ethnicity and CMV serostatus were collected together with the repertoire data. Rather than drawing on any new phenotypic data, the later analysis identified candidate immune exposures from TCR beta sequences and the way those sequences occurred across donors. The study aimed to test whether signatures of past pathogen exposure could be identified by cataloging public T cell receptors. Typing coverage differed by locus: A, B, C, DRB1 and DQB1 were typed in roughly 620-640 donors, DQA1 in about 560, DPA1 in over 600, and DPB1 in roughly 470. Genome-wide SNP genotypes for about 55% of the 666 donors were used in a later genetic analysis, which treated that subset as a discovery cohort. Using immunosequencing, the study profiled T cell repertoires from roughly 650 subjects and related those repertoires to cytomegalovirus serostatus. Among 398 genotyped donors of the cohort, an average of roughly 240,000 unique TCR beta nucleotide sequences were sequenced per donor, approximately 20% of them non-productive. An earlier analysis of 587 of the donors applied high-throughput TCR beta sequencing to assess whether each TCR beta V gene segment acted as functional or pseudogenic. A separate validation cohort of over a hundred different subjects was used in addition to the approximately 700-subject first cohort. An early release that covered 500 to 800 HLA-typed donors contained approximately 300 gigabases of sequencing data and roughly 84 million unique TCR sequences. HLA typing included class I and class II loci at four-digit resolution. The paper as a whole reports these results and caveats: A total of about 150 TCR beta chains were listed by the study as associated with cytomegalovirus. In an earlier analysis of fewer than 750 of the donors, most TCR beta V segments were observed in productive rearrangements about 90% or about 30% of the time, broadly matching IMGT annotations. In a later analysis, TCR association rates were found to vary across HLA loci, with the most associated TCRs seen for DRB1 alleles and the fewest for HLA-C alleles. A later analysis reported that several top co-occurrence clusters appeared linked to parvovirus B19, influenza, CMV and Epstein-Barr virus. When HLA alleles, especially DR and DQ, strongly co-occurred, attributing TCR associations to individual alleles was difficult. The presence/absence analyses assumed that sequencing depth was roughly uniform across donors, and that assumption may not be true. According to the authors, the approach could potentially be generalized to other disease states and immunological phenotypes. A further reported finding was that TCR beta sequences accurately predicted the HLA-A and HLA-B alleles for most subjects in the first cohort. In a later analysis, around 15,000 TCR beta sequences were associated with specific HLA alleles at a false discovery rate of 0.05. Linkage disequilibrium might explain the correlated functional status among segregating V segments, but an unknown experimental factor could not be ruled out. In a later analysis, most CMV-associated TCR beta chains were found to appear HLA-restricted, with HLA associations seemingly driven largely by CMV exposure. A later analysis found that HLA-associated TCR beta chains were more clonally expanded and had lower generation probabilities than equally common non-associated chains. A few of the identified cytomegalovirus-associated TCR beta chains were confirmed in vitro to be specific for cytomegalovirus antigens. An association between a missense DCLRE1C variant and V-gene and J-gene trimming of TCR beta chains was found in a later genetic analysis and replicated in an independent cohort. In both the original and validation cohorts, the classifier was reported to diagnose cytomegalovirus status with high specificity and sensitivity. Some IMGT-functional V segments, including TRBV6-2 and TRBV6-3, could not be distinguished by the 87-base-pair reads and were therefore excluded. Because HLA typing was missing for some donors at each locus, association tests included only the typed subset. Because counts were too low, about 18 rarely observed V segments, including chromosome 9 orphons, were excluded from the earlier analysis of 587 of the donors. Most TCR sequences were seen in very few donors, while some public TCRs were found in many individuals. According to a later genetic analysis, donors in an Asian-associated ancestry cluster had fewer N-insertions in productive TCRs than the approximately 670-donor mean. The only immune exposure information available for the cohort was CMV serostatus. In this cohort, only TCR beta chains were sequenced, and detectable features were limited by the absence of alpha or paired-chain data. A cluster of highly shared sequence variants was judged likely to represent a technical artifact of the sequencing pipeline.

A remark on this clone: There is no known antigen for this receptor. No per-base quality is available; no much larger clone lies one base away.

Libraries were prepared through the immunoSEQ multiplex PCR assay. A mixture of 60 forward primers for TCR Vbeta segments and 13 reverse primers for TCR Jbeta segments was used in the multiplex PCR. Amplification of the CDR3 region of rearranged TCR beta genes was performed with a multiplex PCR assay on genomic DNA. The amplified TCR beta libraries were sequenced on the Illumina HiSeq System as 87-base-pair reads. Turning to the authors' computational methods: In a later analysis, 77 million or so unique TCR beta chains were counted across the approximately 640 repertoires, and around 10 million of these chains were shared by at least two donors. Raw reads were error-corrected and collapsed into unique sequences by a nearest-neighbor algorithm in which closely related sequences were merged to remove PCR and sequencing errors. Alignment of CDR3 sequences to IMGT reference sequences was used to assign V, D and J gene segments. For a sequence to be retained, at least a six-nucleotide match to both a V gene segment and a J gene segment was required. Rearrangements were called productive when the CDR3 lacked stop codons and stayed in frame with V and J; all others were non-productive. Following IMGT convention, CDR3 was defined as the stretch from the second conserved V-encoded cysteine to the conserved J-encoded phenylalanine. The earlier analysis of around 640 of the donors excluded sequences that lacked an unambiguous match to a single V gene segment. An earlier analysis of fewer than 750 of the donors called V segments functional above 56.7% productive rearrangements and segregating when the between-donor standard deviation exceeded 5%. A statistical classification framework was built to diagnose cytomegalovirus status from the catalog of TCR beta chain sequences. In a later analysis, TCR nucleotide sequences were compared against IMGT/GENE-DB human TR gene sequences so that V and J genes could be assigned. In a later analysis, CDR3 sequences and most-parsimonious VDJ recombination scenarios were assigned using the TCRdist pipeline. In a later analysis, each TCR beta chain was defined by its CDR3 amino acid sequence together with its V-gene family, and reads without a unique V-gene family were excluded. In a later analysis, fewer than 600 highly shared, low-generation-probability nucleotide sequences were removed to address suspected cross-contamination and a sequencing artifact. For each public chain, a later analysis derived a clonal expansion index from normalized ranks of inferred template counts within each repertoire. A later analysis computed generation probabilities with a VDJ recombination model fitted to out-of-frame rearrangements, and checked the results against IGoR. A later analysis scored TCR-TCR, TCR-HLA and TCR-CMV co-occurrence with hypergeometric tests, applying a repertoire-size bias correction to TCR pairs. In a later analysis, false discovery rates were estimated by permuting HLA or CMV assignments 20 times. A later analysis grouped co-occurring TCRs with DBSCAN, adding TCRdist sequence similarity when clustering within HLA-allele-positive subsets. Repertoires with fewer than 30,000 or more than 120,000 public chains, plus five repertoires with anomalous nucleotide sharing, were excluded from co-occurrence clustering. TCRdb limited this immuneACCESS table to in-frame rearrangements with V and J called. A share of clones is missing; checked studies link under half to unresolved V genes, and the rest is unexplained. V and J calls and clone size are given by that table; D and trimming were obtained from the DNA. Across this sample there are 90,000 to 100,000 clones, with over 65% seen only once. Around 15% of the sample is in the top ten clones.

Reading the germline V gene gives CDR1 SGHVS and CDR2 FNYEAQ. The CDR3 contains 14 residues, cysteine and phenylalanine counted. This entry keeps only the CDR3 DNA: 42 bases, framed from base 1. The germline V and J ends show losses of 5 bases and 3 bases respectively, and no gene match explains 5 bases of the junction. The cohort consisted of some 670 healthy bone marrow donors. Cohort members were all nominally healthy when sampled, although unrecorded immune exposures were likely present. The donor tested CMV seropositive and was one of the 289 seropositive cohort members. Every donor gave a peripheral blood sample, and the peripheral blood mononuclear cells from that sample were used for TCR beta sequencing. Genomic DNA extraction from the blood cell samples was performed with the Qiagen DNeasy Blood Extraction Kit.

This clonotype originated in a man aged 60-69 years in good health and CMV-seropositive. The sample was PBMCs. The chain couples TRBV7-6 to TRBJ2-7, and 9 bases in between align with TRBD1. The DNA sequence is as follows: TGTGCCAGCAGCCAAACAGGGGGCGTCTACGAGCAGTACTTC. It translates as CASSQTGGVYEQYF.